These 5 T cell receptor beta chains were all obtained from the same sample, sequenced in a study of CD8 T cells in Susac syndrome. RNA totalling roughly 0.45 to 1 ug underwent reverse transcription with random hexamers. TCRdb reanalysed the immunoSEQ multiplex PCR reads using MiXCR and keeps one entry per CDR3 protein. This table holds around 150,000 distinct CDR3 sequences, more than 85% found once. Sequencing used CD8+ T cells from PBMCs. The receptors come from a human donor with Susac syndrome.

CDR3 DNA sequence: TGTGCCAGCAGTTCGCCGCTTGAAATGGGGTACGAGCAGTACTTC. It translates to CASSSPLEMGYEQYF. The chain joins TRBV28 to TRBJ2-7; D unresolved. This CDR3 spans 15 amino acids. The V and J ends lost 4 bases and 4 bases respectively, with 17 bases between them. Germline V lookup: CDR1 MDHEN, CDR2 SYDVKM.

The chain links TRBV20-1 to TRBJ1-2; 12 bases agree with TRBD1. Germline CDR1 is DFQATT and CDR2 is SNEGSKA (reference sequence). J was trimmed by 6 bases and V by 5 bases; bases with no gene match: 10. This CDR3 region has 15 residues. The DNA of the CDR3 is TGCAGTGCTGTGTCGGGACAGGGGGCGGGAAATGGCTACACCTTC. It codes for CSAVSGQGAGNGYTF.

V gene TRBV20-1 combines with J gene TRBJ2-1; D call uncertain. From germline, CDR1 is DFQATT and CDR2 SNEGSKA (reference sequence). This CDR3 has 14 amino acids. V lost 3 bases to trimming and J lost 1 base, with 10 bases between them. In DNA form, the CDR3 reads TGCAGTGCTAGTCAGCTCGGATCCTACAATGAGCAGTTCTTC. It encodes CSASQLGSYNEQFF.

V is TRBV12-3 or TRBV12-4 and J is TRBJ2-1, with 7 bases lining up with TRBD2. The CDR3 sequence is 15 residues long. J gave up 0 bases and V 5 bases, and 4 bases lay outside the gene matches. In nucleotides, the CDR3 is TGTGCCAGCAGTACCACTAGCGCCTCCTACAATGAGCAGTTCTTC. Translating gives CASSTTSASYNEQFF.

The J gene is TRBJ2-3, the V gene TRBV4-1, with TRBD2 matching over 11 bases. The CDR3 is 16 residues long. V was pared by 2 bases and J by 4 bases, with 5 bases of the junction left unmatched. Germline V gives CDR1 MGHRA, CDR2 YSYEKL. CDR3 amino acids: CASSQLAGGVADTQYF. The CDR3 bases are TGCGCCAGCAGCCAATTAGCGGGAGGGGTAGCAGATACGCAGTATTTT.